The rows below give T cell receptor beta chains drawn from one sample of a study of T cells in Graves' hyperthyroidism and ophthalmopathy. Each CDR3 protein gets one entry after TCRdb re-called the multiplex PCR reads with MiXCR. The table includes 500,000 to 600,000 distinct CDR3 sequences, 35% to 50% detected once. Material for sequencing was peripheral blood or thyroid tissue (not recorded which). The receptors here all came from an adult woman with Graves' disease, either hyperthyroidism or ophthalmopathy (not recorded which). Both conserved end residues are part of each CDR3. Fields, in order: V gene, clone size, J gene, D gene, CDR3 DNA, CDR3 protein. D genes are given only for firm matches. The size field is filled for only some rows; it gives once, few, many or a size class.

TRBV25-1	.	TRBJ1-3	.	TGTGCCAGCCAACCCTGGGGGGCGATGGCCGGAAACACCATATATTTT	CASQPWGAMAGNTIYF
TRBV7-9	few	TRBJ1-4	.	TGCGCCAGCAGCCTCCGGGACCCGAGAACTAATGAAAAACTGTTTTTT	CASSLRDPRTNEKLFF
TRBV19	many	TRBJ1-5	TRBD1	TGTGCCAGTGAATCGGGACAGGGGCTTAGGAGCAATCAGCCCCAGCATTTT	CASESGQGLRSNQPQHF
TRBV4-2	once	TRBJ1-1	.	TGTGCCAGCAGCCAAGAAACAGGGTCTGGGGCCAACGTCCTGACTTTCTTT	CASSQETGSGANVLTFF
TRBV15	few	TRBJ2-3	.	TGTGCCACCAGCAAATCGACAGGAAGCACAGATACGCAGTATTTT	CATSKSTGSTDTQYF
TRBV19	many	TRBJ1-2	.	TGTGCCAGTACTACAGGAATAAACTATGGCTACACCTTC	CASTTGINYGYTF
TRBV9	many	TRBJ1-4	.	TGTGCCAGCAGCGTAAGACCTGGAGAAAAACTGTTTTTT	CASSVRPGEKLFF
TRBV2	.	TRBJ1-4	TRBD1	TGTGCCAGCAGCGAGGGACAGGGCGGTGAAAAACTGTTTTTT	CASSEGQGGEKLFF
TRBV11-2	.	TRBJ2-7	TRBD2	TGTGCCAGCAGAACGCTAGCGGGGGGCCCCTACGAGCAGTACTTC	CASRTLAGGPYEQYF
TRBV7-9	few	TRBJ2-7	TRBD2	TGTGCCAGCAGCTTATACGGACTAGCGGGAGTGGAGGAGCAGTACTTC	CASSLYGLAGVEEQYF
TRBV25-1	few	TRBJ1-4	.	TGTGCCAGCAGCCAGGGACGTCGCGAAAAACTGTTTTTT	CASSQGRREKLFF
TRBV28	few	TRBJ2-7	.	TGTGCCAGCAGTTCAGATCTGGGACATCCTTACGAGCAGTACTTC	CASSSDLGHPYEQYF
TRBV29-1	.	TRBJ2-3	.	TGCAGCGTACGAGGGGATACGCAGTATTTT	CSVRGDTQYF
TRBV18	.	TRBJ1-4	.	TGTGCCAGCTCACCAAGAGAACCGATTAATGAAAAACTGTTTTTT	CASSPREPINEKLFF
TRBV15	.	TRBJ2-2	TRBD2	TGTGCCACCAGCAGAGATCTGAGCGGGGGTTACACCGGGGAGCTGTTTTTT	CATSRDLSGGYTGELFF
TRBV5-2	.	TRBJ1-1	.	TGTGCCAGCAATAGGGGTGAAGGGGCTGAAGCTTTCTTT	CASNRGEGAEAFF
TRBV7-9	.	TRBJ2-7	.	TGTGCCAGCAGCTTCCCTTACTCCCGTACTTACGAGCAGTACTTC	CASSFPYSRTYEQYF
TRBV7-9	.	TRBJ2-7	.	TGTGCCAGCAGTCCGACAGGAACCTACGAGCAGTACTTC	CASSPTGTYEQYF
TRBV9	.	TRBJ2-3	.	TGTGCCAGCAGCCCCGGGCAGCTCACAGATACGCAGTATTTT	CASSPGQLTDTQYF
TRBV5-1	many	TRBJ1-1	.	TGCGCCAGCAGCTTGTACCTCGACTTAAACACTGAAGCTTTCTTT	CASSLYLDLNTEAFF
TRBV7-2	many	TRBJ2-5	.	TGTGCCAGCAGCTTACTCGGACAAGAGACCCAGTACTTC	CASSLLGQETQYF
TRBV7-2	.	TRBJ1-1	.	TGTGCCAGCAGCTTGGGAAGAGTCGAAGGAGCTTTCTTT	CASSLGRVEGAFF
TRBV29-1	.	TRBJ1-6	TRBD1	TGCAGCGTTGCAGGGGGGTATAATTCACCCCTCCACTTT	CSVAGGYNSPLHF
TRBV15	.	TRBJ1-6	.	TGTGCCACCAGCGGGGTTGGCTCACCCCTCCACTTT	CATSGVGSPLHF
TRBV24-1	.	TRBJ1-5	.	TGTGCCACCAGTGATTGGGGACGCAATCAGCCCCAGCATTTT	CATSDWGRNQPQHF
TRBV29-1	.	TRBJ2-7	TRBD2	TGCAGTGCTGCTAGCGGGGGCGTCAACGAGCAGTACTTC	CSAASGGVNEQYF
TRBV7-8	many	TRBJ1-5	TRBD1	TGTGCCAGCAGCTTGGGCCGGCAGGGGGGGCAGCCCCAGCATTTT	CASSLGRQGGQPQHF
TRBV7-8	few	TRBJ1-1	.	TGTGCCAGCAGCTACGATGCGAACACTGAAGCTTTCTTT	CASSYDANTEAFF
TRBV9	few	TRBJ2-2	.	TGTGCCAGCAGCTTTCGGGCGTGGGAGCTGTTTTTT	CASSFRAWELFF
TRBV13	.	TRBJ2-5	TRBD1	TGTGCCAGCAGCCAGATGGGACAGGGAAGAGAGACCCAGTACTTC	CASSQMGQGRETQYF
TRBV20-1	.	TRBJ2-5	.	TGCAGTGCTAGAGAAGGGGGAGTCCAAGAGACCCAGTACTTC	CSAREGGVQETQYF
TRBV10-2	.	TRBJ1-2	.	TGCGCCAGCAGCCAAGAAATACAGGCGAATGGAGGAGGCTACACCTTC	CASSQEIQANGGGYTF
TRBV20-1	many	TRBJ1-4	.	TGCAGTGCTAGTCCTGGAGCCGCAACTAATGAAAAACTGTTTTTT	CSASPGAATNEKLFF
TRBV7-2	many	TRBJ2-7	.	TGTGCCAGCAGCTTAGGACAGGCTGGGTACGAGCAGTACTTC	CASSLGQAGYEQYF
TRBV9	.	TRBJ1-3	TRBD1	TGTGCCAGCAGCGTAGCCATTGACAGGGAAGGAAACACCATATATTTT	CASSVAIDREGNTIYF
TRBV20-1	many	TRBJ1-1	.	TGCAGTGCTCCGGTCCCCACCGAGACTGAAGCTTTCTTT	CSAPVPTETEAFF
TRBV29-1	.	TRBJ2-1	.	TGCAGCGTCGGTTCCACGACGCTCTGCAATGAGCAGTTCTTC	CSVGSTTLCNEQFF
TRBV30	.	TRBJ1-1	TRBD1	TGTGCCCGGAGTTTGGCAGGGGGTTGGAACACTGAAGCTTTCTTT	CARSLAGGWNTEAFF
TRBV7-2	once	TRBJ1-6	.	TGTGCCAGCAGCTCCTTTCGGAACCCACCCCTCCACTTT	CASSSFRNPPLHF
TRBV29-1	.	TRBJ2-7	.	TGCAGCACGGGGGCCTCCTACGAGCAGTACTTC	CSTGASYEQYF